This paragraph covers one T cell receptor beta chain sequence. Its antigen is still unknown. The germline V gene has CDR1 SGHTA and CDR2 FQGTGA. The ends were cut back, 9 bases at V and 8 bases at J, with 22 bases in the middle. The CDR3 contains 14 residues. This sample is drawn from a study of CD8+CD57+ T cells in acquired aplastic anemia. Overall study results and limits: Patients and controls shared 25 to 30 CD8+ CDR3 sequences.

CDR3 and TCR beta VDJ profiling relied on genomic DNA as the template. MiXCR was run by TCRdb on the reads, yielding one entry per CDR3 protein. The data hold around 250,000 distinct CDR3 sequences, with approximately 86% observed a single time. The sequenced patients had an expansion of CD8+CD57+ cells seen by flow cytometry. The clonotype was recovered from a human donor with aplastic anemia. This chain links TRBV7-3 with TRBJ1-1; the D is unclear. Specimen: sorted CD4+, CD8+, or CD8+CD57+ T cells (not recorded which) from PBMCs. This chain's CDR3 is CASLEPAEPGEAFF. DNA of the CDR3: TGTGCCAGTCTTGAACCGGCGGAGCCGGGGGAAGCTTTCTTT. The complete variable domain, with remaining parts taken from reference TRBV7-3 and TRBJ1-1, reads GAGVSQTPSNKVTEKGKYVELRCDPISGHTALYWYRQSLGQGPEFLIYFQGTGAADDSGLPNDRFFAVRPEGSVSTLKIQRTERGDSAVYLCASLEPAEPGEAFFGQGTRLTVV.